This passage covers 21 T cell receptor beta chains from one sample sequenced in a study of response to subunit inactivated influenza vaccine (dated by TCRdb to the late 2010s). Library prep was done by RT-PCR. Sequencing was performed on an Illumina HiSeq 2500. The public reads were run again by TCRdb, first through fastp at Q25 and then through MiXCR, and only productive beta chains were kept. Merged by CDR3 protein, the rows form single entries marked with the most common genes and DNA. Across this sample there are hundreds of thousands of distinct CDR3 sequences, with around 16% seen only once. The ten most abundant clones make up around 10% of the sample. The starting material was PBMCs from blood, obtained approximately 13 days after vaccination. The receptors were gathered from a man in his fifties or sixties who received an inactivated influenza vaccine. Donor details come from another sample of the same person, matched by shared clones.

This clonotype was seen more than once but under ten times. The J gene is TRBJ2-7, the V gene TRBV15, with 9 bases lining up with TRBD1. Trimming removed 2 bases from V and 3 bases from J; junction bases left unmatched: 5. The CDR3 is 15 amino acids. Per the germline V gene, CDR1 is LNHNV and CDR2 is YYDKDF (reference sequence). CDR3: CATSRRPGQGYEQYF. In nucleotides, the CDR3 is TGTGCCACCAGCAGACGCCCGGGACAGGGCTACGAGCAGTACTTC.

This clonotype was seen many times. The chain recombines TRBV20-1 with TRBJ2-1; TRBD2 matches 14 bases. The CDR3 runs 16 residues. CDR1 DFQATT and CDR2 SNEGSKA come from the germline V gene (reference sequence). Trimming cost V 5 bases and J 0 bases; bases outside gene matches: 3. CDR3: CSAEGTSGSSYNEQFF. CDR3 sequence (DNA): TGCAGTGCTGAGGGGACTAGCGGGAGCTCCTACAATGAGCAGTTCTTC.

V gene TRBV7-9 combines with J gene TRBJ2-1, with 14 bases fitting TRBD2. With V trimmed by 5 bases and J by 12 bases, 9 bases remained unmatched. The CDR3 covers 15 residues. The germline CDR1 and CDR2 sequences are SEHNR and FQNEAQ (reference sequence). The CDR3 sequence: CASSHRTSGGLGQFF. In DNA, the CDR3 is TGTGCCAGCAGCCATAGGACTAGCGGGGGGTTGGGGCAGTTCTTC.

In its sample, this clonotype was seen many times. The chain recombines TRBV29-1 with TRBJ1-1, with TRBD1 matching 8 bases. CDR1 and CDR2 (germline): SQVTM, ANQGSEA. CDR3 length: 13 residues. The V gene end was trimmed by 6 bases and the J gene end by 4 bases; junction bases not matched to a gene: 7. The CDR3 region is CSVDRGGGTEAFF. The CDR3, as DNA: TGCAGCGTCGACAGGGGTGGAGGCACTGAAGCTTTCTTT.

This clonotype was counted at least ten times. The rearrangement links TRBV29-1 to TRBJ2-3; D call uncertain. Germline V CDR1 and CDR2: SQVTM, ANQGSEA. This CDR3 spans 13 amino acids. The CDR3 loop is CSSAETSTDTQYF. For the CDR3, the DNA is TGCAGTTCGGCAGAAACTAGCACAGATACGCAGTATTTT.

This clonotype was picked up many times. The rearrangement uses TRBV15 and TRBJ1-4; no clear D. V was clipped by 1 base and J by 7 bases, with 16 bases between them. This CDR3 contains 16 residues. The germline gives CDR1 LNHNV, CDR2 YYDKDF (reference sequence). CDR3 region: CATSRAYPSPSEKLFF. Written as DNA, the CDR3 is TGTGCCACCAGCAGAGCTTATCCTAGCCCCTCTGAAAAACTGTTTTTT.

This clonotype was found a few times. This sequence joins TRBV12-3 or TRBV12-4 and TRBJ2-1, with D perhaps matching TRBD2 (6 bases). V was pared by 5 bases and J by 7 bases, with 21 bases between. The CDR3 is 16 amino acids. The CDR3 spells CASSPINRPRGNEQFF. DNA of the CDR3: TGTGCCAGCAGTCCGATCAACAGGCCCCGGGGGAATGAGCAGTTCTTC.

This clonotype came up a few times. This rearrangement joins TRBV12-3 or TRBV12-4 to TRBJ1-3; D gene unclear. Between the trimmed V and J ends, which lost 7 bases and 4 bases, there was a span of 11 bases. This CDR3 region has 13 residues. CDR3 sequence: CASTQITGNTIYF. In DNA, the CDR3 is TGTGCCAGCACCCAGATTACGGGAAACACCATATATTTT.

This clonotype has more than one count but fewer than ten. The CDR3 region has the DNA TGCGCCAGCAGCCGCACGGTAGGAGGGAGGACAGATACGCAGTATTTT. It is translated as CASSRTVGGRTDTQYF. The V and J genes are TRBV5-1 and TRBJ2-3; perhaps TRBD2 as D (6 bases). V lost 4 bases and J 3 bases, leaving 18 bases between the germline ends. Germline CDR1 SGHRS, CDR2 YFSETQ. The CDR3 sequence is 16 residues long.

This clonotype was counted between two and nine times. The chain couples TRBV5-1 to TRBJ1-2, with TRBD1 identical over 10 bases. V lost 4 bases and J lost 7; bases outside the gene matches: 4. Germline CDR1 reads SGHRS; CDR2 reads YFSETQ. The CDR3 runs to 13 residues. This chain's CDR3 is CASSEGQGGGYTF. In DNA, the CDR3 is TGCGCCAGCAGCGAAGGACAGGGGGGTGGCTACACCTTC. The variable domain in full, with the rest retrieved from reference TRBV5-1 and TRBJ1-2, is KAGVTQTPRYLIKTRGQQVTLSCSPISGHRSVSWYQQTPGQGLQFLFEYFSETQRNKGNFPGRFSGRQFSNSRSEMNVSTLELGDSALYLCASSEGQGGGYTFGSGTRLTVV.

CDR3: CAGSQGPAQPQHF. In DNA form, the CDR3 reads TGTGCCGGTTCCCAGGGCCCCGCTCAGCCCCAGCATTTT. The J gene is TRBJ1-5, the V gene TRBV6-2 or TRBV6-3, with D possibly being TRBD1 (5 bases). This CDR3 has 13 amino acids. V was clipped by 11 bases and J by 6 bases, with 17 bases between them. The germline V gene has CDR1 MNHEY and CDR2 SVGEGT.

This clonotype was found a few times. The gene calls are TRBV7-9 and TRBJ2-1; D possibly corresponds to TRBD2 (5 bases). Germline CDR1 and CDR2: SEHNR and FQNEAQ (reference sequence). Trimming left V 5 bases short and J 6 bases short, with 17 bases between. This CDR3 is built from 15 residues. The CDR3 loop is CASSQPGVVFNEQFF. The CDR3 bases are TGTGCCAGCAGCCAACCCGGGGTGGTCTTCAATGAGCAGTTCTTC.

The chain joins TRBV12-3 or TRBV12-4 to TRBJ1-1; weak D call: TRBD1 (6 bases). The V gene lost 2 bases and the J gene lost 6 bases, with 13 bases spanning the gap. This CDR3 is built from 14 residues. The CDR3 reads CASSLRGVGAEAFF. In nucleotides, the CDR3 is TGTGCCAGCAGTTTAAGGGGGGTTGGCGCTGAAGCTTTCTTT.

V is TRBV3-1 and J is TRBJ2-1; 8 nucleotides match TRBD1. In germline, CDR1 is LGHDT, CDR2 YNNKEL (reference sequence). Germline trimming cut 5 bases from V and 7 bases from J; bases unmatched to any gene: 4. The CDR3 covers 13 residues. Here the CDR3 reads CASSGQGRNEQFF. The DNA for the CDR3 is TGTGCCAGCAGCGGACAGGGTCGGAATGAGCAGTTCTTC.

V gene TRBV20-1 combines with J gene TRBJ2-5; perhaps TRBD2 as D (6 bases). CDR1 is DFQATT and CDR2 is SNEGSKA in the germline V gene (reference sequence). The CDR3 contains 15 residues. V dropped 6 bases and J dropped 0 bases, with 17 bases sitting between them. This CDR3 reads CSAPGDAWYQETQYF. The DNA for the CDR3 is TGCAGTGCCCCGGGAGACGCCTGGTACCAAGAGACCCAGTACTTC.

This clonotype was seen a handful of times. This sequence joins TRBV6-2 or TRBV6-3 and TRBJ2-7; 10 positions match TRBD2. Per germline, CDR1 MNHEY and CDR2 SVGEGT. V was clipped by 5 bases and J by 2 bases; unmatched bases: 6. CDR3 length equals 15 residues. As DNA, the CDR3 is TGTGCCAGCAGTATCGGACTAGCGGCAACCTACGAGCAGTACTTC. Translation: CASSIGLAATYEQYF.

In this sample, this clonotype turned up many times. The chain combines TRBV12-3 or TRBV12-4 with TRBJ1-2; maybe TRBD1 (6 bases). The CDR3 covers 13 residues. With 4 bases removed from V and 8 bases from J, the gap between germline ends came to 14 bases. The CDR3, as DNA: TGTGCCAGCAGTTCGTCAGGGGCTCTGGGCTACACCTTC. Protein product: CASSSSGALGYTF.

This clonotype was seen only a few times. The V call is TRBV27, the J call TRBJ2-1, with TRBD2 as a possible D gene (7 bases). Per germline, CDR1 MNHEY and CDR2 SMNVEV (reference sequence). The V gene lost 4 bases and the J gene lost 0 bases, with 13 bases spanning the gap. The CDR3 length is 16 residues. CDR3 residues: CASSSRGASSYNEQFF. CDR3 bases: TGTGCCAGCAGTTCCCGGGGGGCCAGCTCCTACAATGAGCAGTTCTTC.

The chain uses TRBV14 and TRBJ2-4, with a weak D call TRBD2 (6 bases). Deletions cut 5 bases from V and 9 bases from J, with 14 bases between. CDR1 and CDR2 from the germline V gene are SGHDN and FVKESK. This CDR3 has 13 residues. The CDR3 DNA reads as TGTGCCAGCAGCGCCGGGCCCGGGGGCATTCAGTACTTC. Amino acid sequence: CASSAGPGGIQYF.

CDR3: CASSLNPDSLQYF. CDR3 DNA sequence: TGTGCCAGCAGCTTAAACCCTGACAGCCTCCAGTACTTC. This chain joins TRBV11-2 and TRBJ2-7; perhaps TRBD1 as D (5 bases). The CDR3 has 13 amino acids. V lost 2 bases and J lost 10, with 15 bases in between. Per germline, CDR1 SGHAT and CDR2 FQNNGV. The whole variable domain, filled in from reference TRBV11-2 and TRBJ2-7, reads EAGVAQSPRYKIIEKRQSVAFWCNPISGHATLYWYQQILGQGPKLLIQFQNNGVVDDSQLPKDRFSAERLKGVDSTLKIQPAKLEDSAVYLCASSLNPDSLQYFGPGTRLTVT.

The chain has TRBV10-2 and TRBJ1-5; D may be TRBD1 (6 bases). CDR1 WSHSY and CDR2 SAAADI come from the germline V gene. V was clipped by 0 bases and J by 5 bases, with 11 bases between them. The CDR3 covers 15 residues. CDR3 amino acids: CASSESSQGYQPQHF. CDR3 DNA: TGCGCCAGCAGTGAGTCTTCACAGGGATATCAGCCCCAGCATTTT.